This entry concerns a single TCR beta chain. Its antigen is undetermined. The CDR3 contains 16 residues. The germline V and J ends were trimmed by 1 base and 7 bases, with 18 bases remaining between them. From germline, CDR1 is SGHKS and CDR2 YYEKEE (reference sequence). The table came from immunoSEQ multiplex PCR; TCRdb's copy has only in-frame clones and leaves some out. The sample lists 90,000 to 150,000 clones, 88% occurring once. The sample is drawn from a study of T cell responses to AZD1222 COVID-19 vaccine. Overall study findings and caveats: Only a handful of AZD1222 recipients were seropositive at baseline.

This sample comprised peripheral blood, obtained on day 0 of AZD1222 vaccination. The J gene is TRBJ1-5, the V gene TRBV5-5; D is perhaps TRBD1 (5 bases). This TCR was recovered from an adult in good health. CDR3 sequence reads: CASSLRSGPGEQPQHF. The CDR3 DNA reads TGTGCCAGCAGCTTGAGATCGGGGCCGGGAGAACAGCCCCAGCATTTT.